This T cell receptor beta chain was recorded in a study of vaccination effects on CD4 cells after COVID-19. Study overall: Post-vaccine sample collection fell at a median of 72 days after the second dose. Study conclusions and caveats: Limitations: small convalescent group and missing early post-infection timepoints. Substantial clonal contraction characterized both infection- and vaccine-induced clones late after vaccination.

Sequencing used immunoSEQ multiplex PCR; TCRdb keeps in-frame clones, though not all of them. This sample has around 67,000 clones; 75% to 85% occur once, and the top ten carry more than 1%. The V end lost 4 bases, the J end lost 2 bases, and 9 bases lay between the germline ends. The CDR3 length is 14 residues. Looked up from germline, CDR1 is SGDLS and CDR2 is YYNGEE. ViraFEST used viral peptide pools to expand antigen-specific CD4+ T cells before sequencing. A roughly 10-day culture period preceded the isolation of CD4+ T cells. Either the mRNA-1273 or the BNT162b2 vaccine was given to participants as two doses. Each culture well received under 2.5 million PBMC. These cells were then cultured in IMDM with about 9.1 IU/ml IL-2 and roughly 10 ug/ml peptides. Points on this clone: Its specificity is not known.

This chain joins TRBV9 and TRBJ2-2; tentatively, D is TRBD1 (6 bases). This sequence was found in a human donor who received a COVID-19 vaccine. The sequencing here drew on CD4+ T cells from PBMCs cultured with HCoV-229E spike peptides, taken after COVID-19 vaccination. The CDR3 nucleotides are TGTGCCAGCAGCCTGGACAGTAACACCGGGGAGCTGTTTTTT. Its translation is CASSLDSNTGELFF.